The 23 T cell receptor beta chains given below trace back to one sample, sequenced in a study of CD8+ T cells in alopecia areata (dated by TCRdb to 2017 to 2018). The library was built by means of the immunoSEQ multiplex PCR assay. RNA was extracted from all samples and reverse transcribed into cDNA, which served as template for TCR sequencing. In its TCRdb copy, this immuneACCESS table keeps in-frame sequences only and misses some clones. Where compared with another copy, unresolved V genes explain less than half of these, and the others have no known cause. The table for this sample lists more than 200,000 clones; around two thirds of them were counted only once. The ten biggest clones cover 1% to 1.5% of the sample. In the paper's terms, the time point label means: baseline before oral tofacitinib. Sequenced here: CD4+ T cells sorted from blood, sampled at week 0. The receptors originated from a human donor with alopecia areata.

The chain is built from TRBV29-1 and TRBJ2-7, with 8 bases fitting TRBD2. J lost 1 base, V lost 1 base, and 9 bases had no gene match. The CDR3 is made up of 16 amino acids. Germline lookup yields CDR1 SQVTM and CDR2 ANQGSEA. CDR3 in amino acids: CSVEVRREGGSYEQYF. In nucleotides, the CDR3 is TGCAGCGTTGAAGTTCGACGGGAGGGTGGGTCCTACGAGCAGTACTTC.

This clone has a handful of counts. The chain has TRBV6-6 and TRBJ2-6, with 7 bases identical to TRBD1. The ends lost 2 bases at V and 2 bases at J; junction bases unmatched: 3. CDR1 is MNHNY and CDR2 is SVGAGI in the germline V gene (reference sequence). This CDR3 has 16 amino acids. CDR3 nucleotides: TGTGCCAGCAGTTACCCTCAGGGGGCTGGGGCCAACGTCCTGACTTTC. Residues: CASSYPQGAGANVLTF.

The chain is built from TRBV19 and TRBJ2-5; D might be TRBD1 or TRBD2, each matching 6 bases. Germline CDR1 reads LNHDA; CDR2 reads SQIVND (reference sequence). Trimming removed 9 bases from V and 5 bases from J, with 19 bases in between. This CDR3 contains 14 residues. In DNA form, the CDR3 reads TGTGCCAGGTCGACGGGGGCCCCCCGGGAGACCCAGTACTTC. Its translation: CARSTGAPRETQYF.

This sequence joins TRBV30 and TRBJ1-2, with TRBD1 matching over 7 bases. Germline V gives CDR1 GTSNPN, CDR2 SVGIG (reference sequence). V gave up 0 bases and J gave up 8 bases; unmatched junction bases: 6. The CDR3 is made up of 13 amino acids. This CDR3 is CAWSVLGGGGYTF. CDR3 coding DNA: TGTGCCTGGAGTGTATTAGGGGGCGGCGGCTACACCTTC.

V usage is TRBV10-3 and J usage is TRBJ2-7; 9 bases are shared with TRBD2. The length of the CDR3 is 15 residues. Trimming at V came to 6 bases and at J to 4 bases, leaving 10 bases not matched to a gene. Germline CDR1 reads ENHRY; CDR2 reads SYGVKD. CDR3 residues: CAISGLATSNYEQYF. In nucleotides, the CDR3 is TGTGCCATCAGCGGACTAGCGACCTCGAATTACGAGCAGTACTTC.

The gene calls are TRBV18 and TRBJ2-5; 7 nucleotides match TRBD1. J was trimmed by 3 bases and V by 2 bases; bases with no gene match: 0. Germline lookup yields CDR1 KGHSH and CDR2 LQKENI. The CDR3 has 13 residues. CDR3 DNA sequence: TGTGCCAGCTCACCAGACAGGGAAGAGACCCAGTACTTC. Amino acid sequence: CASSPDREETQYF.

The J gene is TRBJ1-1, the V gene TRBV29-1, with D perhaps matching TRBD1 (5 bases). Germline V gene lookup returns CDR1 SQVTM and CDR2 ANQGSEA. V was trimmed by 8 bases and J by 0 bases, leaving 13 bases between them. CDR3 length equals 13 residues. The CDR3 DNA is TGCAGCTTCGCCGGGGCTCTGAACACTGAAGCTTTCTTT. Protein sequence: CSFAGALNTEAFF.

This chain joins TRBV7-9 and TRBJ1-2, with D perhaps TRBD1 (5 bases). In germline, CDR1 is SEHNR, CDR2 FQNEAQ (reference sequence). Trimming shortened V by 5 bases and J by 4 bases, and 8 bases separated the two germline ends. The CDR3 consists of 12 residues. The CDR3 nucleotides are TGTGCCAGCAGCAGGGGTGGCTATGGCTACACCTTC. This translates into CASSRGGYGYTF.

The rearrangement uses TRBV9 and TRBJ2-7; 8 bases line up with TRBD2. V was clipped by 4 bases and J by 2 bases; unmatched bases: 14. The CDR3 length is 17 residues. CDR1 and CDR2 from the germline V gene are SGDLS and YYNGEE. CDR3: CASSPRIAGPTAYEQYF. Here the CDR3 DNA reads TGTGCCAGCAGCCCAAGGATAGCGGGGCCTACGGCCTACGAGCAGTACTTC.

This clone came up a few times. V usage is TRBV7-9 and J usage is TRBJ2-1, with D perhaps TRBD2 (5 bases). This CDR3 comprises 11 residues. Germline assignment: CDR1 SEHNR and CDR2 FQNEAQ (reference sequence). The ends were cut back, 11 bases at V and 6 bases at J, with 11 bases in the middle. The CDR3 loop reads CAGEKRNEQFF. CDR3 in DNA: TGTGCCGGGGAGAAGCGCAATGAGCAGTTCTTC.

The chain uses TRBV9 and TRBJ1-2, with 10 bases identical to TRBD1. The CDR3 consists of 16 residues. Per germline, CDR1 SGDLS and CDR2 YYNGEE. With V trimmed by 0 bases and J by 5 bases, 7 bases remained unmatched. Written as DNA, the CDR3 is TGTGCCAGCAGCGTAGGAATGTTGGGACAGGGGTATGGCTACACCTTC. Translating it yields CASSVGMLGQGYGYTF.

The rearrangement joins TRBV7-2 to TRBJ1-6; 7 bases align to TRBD1. The V gene's germline CDR1 is SGHTA and CDR2 FQGNSA. The CDR3 contains 15 residues. J lost 7 bases, V lost 5 bases, and 8 bases had no gene match. CDR3 sequence (DNA): TGTGCCAGCAGCCTGGGGGACAGTGCGAATTCACCCCTCCACTTT. It yields the protein CASSLGDSANSPLHF.

The genes are TRBV9 and TRBJ2-7, with D maybe TRBD2 (6 bases). The CDR3 spans 12 residues. Germline CDR1 SGDLS, CDR2 YYNGEE. V was trimmed by 2 bases and J by 5 bases, leaving 8 bases between them. DNA for the CDR3: TGTGCCAGCAGCGTCGGGGGAGACGAGCAGTACTTC. This gives the protein CASSVGGDEQYF.

This clone has only a few counts. The V and J genes are TRBV6-4 and TRBJ1-5; D gene ambiguous. Trimming stripped 4 bases from V and 6 bases from J, with 1 base between. The CDR3 extends over 10 amino acids. Germline lookup yields CDR1 MRHNA and CDR2 SNTAGT. This CDR3 is CASSGQPQHF. CDR3 DNA sequence: TGTGCCAGCAGTGGTCAGCCCCAGCATTTT.

The rearrangement links TRBV6-1 to TRBJ2-7; D not resolved. Germline V lookup: CDR1 MNHNS, CDR2 SASEGT. The CDR3 contains 14 residues. V dropped 2 bases and J dropped 2 bases, with 10 bases sitting between them. In DNA, the CDR3 is TGTGCCAGCAGTGAACTCGGCGGTCCCTACGAGCAGTACTTC. This translates into CASSELGGPYEQYF.

Note on this clone: This sample also contains other DNA sequences that code for the same CDR3. This chain joins TRBV29-1 and TRBJ2-6; the D is unclear. The germline V gene encodes CDR1 SQVTM and CDR2 ANQGSEA. V was trimmed by 5 bases and J by 1 base, leaving 6 bases between them. The CDR3 contains 13 residues. The CDR3 region is CSVLGSGANVLTF. Here the CDR3 DNA reads TGCAGCGTTCTGGGTTCTGGGGCCAACGTCCTGACTTTC.

This clone has a single count. This sequence joins TRBV7-2 and TRBJ2-7, with D perhaps TRBD1 (5 bases). Germline V lookup: CDR1 SGHTA, CDR2 FQGNSA. Trimming left V 4 bases short and J 3 bases short, with 13 bases between. The CDR3 is 14 amino acids. This CDR3 is CASSSGQGLYEQYF. The CDR3 DNA reads TGTGCCAGCAGCTCCGGACAAGGGCTCTACGAGCAGTACTTC.

In its sample, this clone was seen once. The chain combines TRBV18 with TRBJ1-2, with a tentative D call TRBD1 (6 bases). Trimming stripped 5 bases from V and 0 bases from J, with 10 bases between. Germline CDR1 reads KGHSH; CDR2 reads LQKENI. The CDR3 contains 14 residues. CDR3 in amino acids: CASSAGTSNYGYTF. The CDR3 DNA is TGTGCCAGCTCAGCCGGGACATCTAACTATGGCTACACCTTC.

The chain recombines TRBV7-9 with TRBJ2-3, with 9 bases aligning to TRBD1. With V trimmed by 8 bases and J by 3 bases, 15 bases remained unmatched. The CDR3 length is 17 residues. Germline V gene lookup returns CDR1 SEHNR and CDR2 FQNEAQ (reference sequence). This CDR3 reads CASAPSRQGVVTDTQYF. The CDR3 DNA is TGTGCCAGCGCCCCTAGTCGACAGGGGGTGGTAACAGATACGCAGTATTTT.

The CDR3 nucleotides read TGTGCCAGCAGCCAAGGTCCTACGGAGACCCAGTACTTC. This sequence encodes CASSQGPTETQYF. This chain joins TRBV14 and TRBJ2-5; D uncertain. V was trimmed by 1 base and J by 5 bases, leaving 8 bases between them. The germline V gene encodes CDR1 SGHDN and CDR2 FVKESK. CDR3 length: 13 residues.

This clone has only one observation. The chain combines TRBV7-3 with TRBJ2-1, with 10 bases lining up with TRBD2. This CDR3 contains 15 residues. The J segment lost 9 bases and the V segment lost 1 base, leaving 6 bases of the junction unmatched. Germline lookup yields CDR1 SGHTA and CDR2 FQGTGA. CDR3 sequence: CASSLRASGGTEQFF. Written as DNA, the CDR3 is TGTGCCAGCAGCTTAAGGGCTAGCGGGGGCACTGAGCAGTTCTTC.

The table lists this clone with a few counts. The chain couples TRBV7-2 to TRBJ1-2; no clear D gene. Trimming removed 5 bases from V and 5 bases from J, with 15 bases in between. Germline V CDR1 and CDR2: SGHTA, FQGNSA. The CDR3 covers 14 residues. The CDR3, as DNA: TGTGCCAGCAGCCCCGGCCGGGGTGGGTATGGCTACACCTTC. This translates into CASSPGRGGYGYTF.

The V call is TRBV6-6, the J call TRBJ2-4, with D hard to call. In germline, CDR1 is MNHNY, CDR2 SVGAGI (reference sequence). V shed 10 bases and J shed 4 bases, with 11 bases lying between them. The CDR3 length is 12 residues. The CDR3 region is CATGPIKNIQYF. CDR3 in DNA: TGTGCCACTGGACCGATAAAAAACATTCAGTACTTC.